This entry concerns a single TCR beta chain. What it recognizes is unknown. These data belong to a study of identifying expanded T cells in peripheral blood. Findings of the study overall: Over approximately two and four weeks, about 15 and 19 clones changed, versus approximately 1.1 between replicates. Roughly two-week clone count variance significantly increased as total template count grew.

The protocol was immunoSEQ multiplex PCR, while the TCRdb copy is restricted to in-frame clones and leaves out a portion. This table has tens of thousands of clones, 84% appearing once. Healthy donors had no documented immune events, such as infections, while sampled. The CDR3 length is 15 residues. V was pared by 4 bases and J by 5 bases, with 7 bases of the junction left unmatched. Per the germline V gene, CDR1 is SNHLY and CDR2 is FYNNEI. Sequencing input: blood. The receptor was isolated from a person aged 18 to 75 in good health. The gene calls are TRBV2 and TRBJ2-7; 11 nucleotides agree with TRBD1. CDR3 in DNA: TGTGCCAGCAGTGTCCGTGGACAGGGGGCGGACGAGCAGTACTTC. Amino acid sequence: CASSVRGQGADEQYF. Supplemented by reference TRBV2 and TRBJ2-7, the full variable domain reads EPEVTQTPSHQVTQMGQEVILRCVPISNHLYFYWYRQILGQKVEFLVSFYNNEISEKSEIFDDQFSVERPDGSNFTLKIRSTKLEDSAMYFCASSVRGQGADEQYFGPGTRLTVT.